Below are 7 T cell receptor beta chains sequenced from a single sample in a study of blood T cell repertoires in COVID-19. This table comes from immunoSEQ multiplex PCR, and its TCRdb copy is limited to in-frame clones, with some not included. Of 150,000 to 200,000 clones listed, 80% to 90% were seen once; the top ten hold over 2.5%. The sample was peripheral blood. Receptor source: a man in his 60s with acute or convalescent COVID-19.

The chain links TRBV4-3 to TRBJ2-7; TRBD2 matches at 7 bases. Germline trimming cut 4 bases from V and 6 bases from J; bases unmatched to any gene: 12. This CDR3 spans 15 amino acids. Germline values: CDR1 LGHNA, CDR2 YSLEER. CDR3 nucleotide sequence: TGCGCCAGCAGCCCAGAAGGCGGGAGAGGGCTCGAGCAGTACTTC. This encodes CASSPEGGRGLEQYF.

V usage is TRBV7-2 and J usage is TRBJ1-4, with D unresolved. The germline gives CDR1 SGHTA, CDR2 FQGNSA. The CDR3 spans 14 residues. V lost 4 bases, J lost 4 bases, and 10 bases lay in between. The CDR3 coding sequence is TGTGCCAGCAGCTCATTCAGAAATAATGAAAAACTGTTTTTT. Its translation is CASSSFRNNEKLFF.

CDR3: CASRLSGNPNSPLHF. The CDR3 DNA is TGTGCCAGCAGACTTTCCGGGAACCCTAATTCACCCCTCCACTTT. The chain carries TRBV2 and TRBJ1-6; D remains unclear. Germline lookup yields CDR1 SNHLY and CDR2 FYNNEI. Trimming cost V 6 bases and J 6 bases, with 15 bases left between them. The CDR3 totals 15 residues.

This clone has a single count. CDR3 residues: CASSPLFEQFF. CDR3 nucleotide sequence: TGTGCCAGCAGCCCGCTATTTGAGCAGTTCTTC. This sequence joins TRBV7-8 and TRBJ2-1; D gene unclear. The length of the CDR3 is 11 residues. Trimming cost V 5 bases and J 9 bases, with 8 bases left between them. Germline lookup yields CDR1 SGHVS and CDR2 FQNEAQ.

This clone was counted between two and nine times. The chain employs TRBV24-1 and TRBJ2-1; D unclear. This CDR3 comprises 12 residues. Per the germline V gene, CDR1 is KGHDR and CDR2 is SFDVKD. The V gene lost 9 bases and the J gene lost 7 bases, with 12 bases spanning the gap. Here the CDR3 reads CATEGLANEQFF. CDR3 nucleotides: TGTGCCACCGAAGGCTTAGCAAATGAGCAGTTCTTC.

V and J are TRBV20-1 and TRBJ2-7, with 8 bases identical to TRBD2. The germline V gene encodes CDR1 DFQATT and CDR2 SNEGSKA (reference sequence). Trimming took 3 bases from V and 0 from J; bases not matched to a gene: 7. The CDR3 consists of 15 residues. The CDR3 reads CSASGTSGNSYEQYF. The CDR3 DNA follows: TGCAGTGCTAGTGGTACTAGCGGAAACTCCTACGAGCAGTACTTC.

The CDR3 DNA reads TGCGCCAGCAGCCTCCTCGGGACTCACGGTCAGCCCCAGCATTTT. The encoded protein is CASSLLGTHGQPQHF. The chain couples TRBV4-1 to TRBJ1-5; D might be TRBD1 (5 bases). CDR1 MGHRA and CDR2 YSYEKL come from the germline V gene. Deletions cut 4 bases from V and 6 bases from J, with 16 bases between. The CDR3 loop spans 15 amino acids.